The 9 T cell receptor beta chains reported below all come from one sample, sequenced in a study of blood T cell repertoires in COVID-19. Measured with immunoSEQ multiplex PCR; TCRdb has only the in-frame clones, and not every one. Of 45,000 to 55,000 clones in the sample, 80% to 90% were seen once. The specimen sequenced was peripheral blood. The receptor source for this set is a middle-aged man with active COVID-19.

CDR3 sequence: CASSSQTGELFF. CDR3 DNA sequence: TGTGCCAGCAGCTCGCAGACCGGGGAGCTGTTTTTT. This chain uses TRBV7-8 with TRBJ2-2; D is unresolved. This CDR3 is built from 12 residues. The V end lost 4 bases, the J end lost 5 bases, and 5 bases lay between the germline ends. The V gene's germline CDR1 is SGHVS and CDR2 FQNEAQ.

The chain employs TRBV28 and TRBJ1-5, with 9 bases that match TRBD1. This CDR3 region has 15 residues. V gave up 8 bases and J gave up 3 bases; unmatched junction bases: 8. Germline V gene data show CDR1 as MDHEN and CDR2 as SYDVKM. CDR3 bases: TGTGCCAGCCGTAAACAGGGGGCGAACAATCAGCCCCAGCATTTT. It is translated as CASRKQGANNQPQHF.

The chain carries TRBV19 and TRBJ1-1, with D possibly TRBD1 on 6 matching bases. From germline, CDR1 is LNHDA and CDR2 SQIVND (reference sequence). Trimming left V 6 bases short and J 2 bases short, with 10 bases between. The CDR3 spans 13 residues. In nucleotides, the CDR3 is TGTGCCAGTAGAGGACAGTATAACACTGAAGCTTTCTTT. This translates into CASRGQYNTEAFF.

The rearrangement uses TRBV7-9 and TRBJ2-1; TRBD2 matches 9 bases. Germline CDR1 is SEHNR and CDR2 is FQNEAQ (reference sequence). The CDR3 sequence is 15 residues long. Trimming cost V 5 bases and J 5 bases; bases outside gene matches: 7. CDR3 loop: CASSLGGGGDNEQFF. The CDR3 region has the DNA TGTGCCAGCAGCCTAGGTGGCGGGGGGGACAATGAGCAGTTCTTC.

The chain combines TRBV5-8 with TRBJ2-2; TRBD2 might be the D (6 bases). The germline V and J ends were trimmed by 3 bases and 6 bases, with 18 bases remaining between them. Germline V gene data show CDR1 as SGHTS and CDR2 as YDEGEE. The CDR3 runs to 16 residues. In nucleotides, the CDR3 is TGTGCCAGCAGCTCCTTTTTCGGCGGGGCCCCCGGGGAGCTGTTTTTT. This encodes CASSSFFGGAPGELFF. The full variable domain, completed using reference TRBV5-8 and TRBJ2-2, is EAGVTQSPTHLIKTRGQQATLRCSPISGHTSVYWYQQALGLGLQFLLWYDEGEERNRGNFPPRFSGRQFPNYSSELNVNALELEDSALYLCASSSFFGGAPGELFFGEGSRLTVL.

This clone was seen more than once but under ten times. The genes are TRBV5-1 and TRBJ2-7; the match to TRBD1 covers 11 bases. The junction had 7 bases not matched to a gene; V was cut back by 4 bases and J by 7 bases. CDR1 SGHRS and CDR2 YFSETQ come from the germline V gene. This CDR3 is built from 14 residues. CDR3 DNA: TGCGCCAGCAGCCCAGGACAGGGGGCGCGAGAGCAGTACTTC. This translates into CASSPGQGAREQYF.

This clone was detected only a few times. The V and J genes are TRBV5-1 and TRBJ1-1, with a weak D call TRBD1 (5 bases). Germline values: CDR1 SGHRS, CDR2 YFSETQ. Trimming shortened V by 0 bases and J by 0 bases, and 9 bases separated the two germline ends. The CDR3 runs 15 residues. The CDR3 nucleotides read TGCGCCAGCAGCTTGGAGGGGTACATGAACACTGAAGCTTTCTTT. Translation: CASSLEGYMNTEAFF.

The chain is built from TRBV19 and TRBJ2-1, with D unclear. V lost 1 base, J lost 4 bases, and 8 bases lay in between. The germline CDR1 and CDR2 sequences are LNHDA and SQIVND (reference sequence). The CDR3 has 14 residues. For the CDR3, the DNA is TGTGCCAGTAGTATAGCTCCTCTATACAATGAGCAGTTCTTC. Protein product: CASSIAPLYNEQFF. Full variable domain (remainder filled in from reference TRBV19 and TRBJ2-1): DGGITQSPKYLFRKEGQNVTLSCEQNLNHDAMYWYRQDPGQGLRLIYYSQIVNDFQKGDIAEGYSVSREKKESFPLTVTSAQKNPTAFYLCASSIAPLYNEQFFGPGTRLTVL.

The CDR3 region has the DNA TGTGCCAGCAGCTTAGCGCTTAATACAGCCTATGGCTACACCTTC. Protein product: CASSLALNTAYGYTF. J is TRBJ1-2 and V is TRBV7-8; D not resolved. CDR3 length: 15 residues. Trimming stripped 0 bases from V and 4 bases from J, with 12 bases between. Per the germline V gene, CDR1 is SGHVS and CDR2 is FQNEAQ.